This TCR beta chain was observed in a study of CD8+CD57+ T cells in acquired aplastic anemia. The trim removed 5 bases at V and 2 bases at J, leaving 8 bases unmatched. This CDR3 is 16 amino acids long. In germline, CDR1 is SGHVS, CDR2 FQNEAQ. Genomic DNA constituted the template upon which TCR beta VDJ and CDR3 profiling was performed. Using its own MiXCR run on the reads, TCRdb lists one record per CDR3 protein. The sample yields 250,000 to 350,000 distinct CDR3 sequences, 55% to 60% seen once. The chain couples TRBV7-8 to TRBJ2-7, with 11 bases that match TRBD1. The sequencing input was sorted CD4+, CD8+, or CD8+CD57+ T cells (not recorded which) from PBMCs. This clonotype was obtained from a human donor with severe aplastic anemia or a healthy control (not recorded which). The CDR3 coding sequence is TGTGCCAGCAGCGGGACAGGGGGGGTCAAAACCTACGAGCAGTACTTC. Encoded protein: CASSGTGGVKTYEQYF.